This section outlines one T cell receptor beta chain sequence together with its context. This sample stems from a study of shared clonotypes between healthy human individuals. In the original workflow: ImmunoSEQ output held junction-only sequences without quality scores, so filtering differed. Sequencing was performed with immunoSEQ multiplex PCR; in TCRdb, only in-frame clones are kept and a portion is missing. That table gives V, J and clone size, and the DNA gave D and trimming. The sample holds roughly 2 million clones, roughly 96% seen once. Trimming removed 0 bases at V and 6 bases at J, with 9 bases between. CDR1 and CDR2 from the germline V gene are KGHSH and LQKENI. This CDR3 region has 15 residues.

The clonotype was recovered from a man aged 18-30 years in good health. This sequence joins TRBV18 and TRBJ1-6, with D uncertain. Sequences were obtained from naive CD4+ T cells sorted from blood. Subset given: CD45RA+ positively selected. The CDR3 DNA is TGTGCCAGCTCACCACCATGGGGAGCTAATTCACCCCTCCACTTT. Its translation: CASSPPWGANSPLHF.